These 26 T cell receptor beta chains were sequenced from one sample in a study of cytomegalovirus exposure and HLA in healthy donors. Method: immunoSEQ multiplex PCR; TCRdb's copy keeps in-frame clones and lacks some. Among more than 95,000 clones listed, about nine tenths were seen once. Specimen: PBMCs. The receptors were sampled from a woman aged 18-29 years in good health and CMV-seronegative.

The V and J genes are TRBV28 and TRBJ1-2; 11 nucleotides agree with TRBD1. V shed 5 bases, J shed 8 bases, and the junction held 16 bases outside the gene matches. The CDR3 is made up of 17 amino acids. Germline values: CDR1 MDHEN, CDR2 SYDVKM. Here the CDR3 reads CASSIRDRGFRREGYTF. Here the CDR3 DNA reads TGTGCCAGCAGTATCCGGGACAGGGGGTTCCGACGCGAGGGCTACACCTTC.

The V and J genes are TRBV5-1 and TRBJ2-1; TRBD1 aligns across 7 bases. This CDR3 comprises 18 residues. Germline lookup yields CDR1 SGHRS and CDR2 YFSETQ. J was trimmed by 0 bases and V by 4 bases; bases with no gene match: 13. The chain's CDR3 is CASSLWDSYDLSYNEQFF. The CDR3 DNA is TGCGCCAGCAGCCTCTGGGACAGCTACGACCTCTCCTACAATGAGCAGTTCTTC.

The chain has TRBV4-1 and TRBJ1-3; 7 bases agree with TRBD1. CDR1 and CDR2 from the germline V gene are MGHRA and YSYEKL. The CDR3 is 13 residues long. Trimming at V came to 1 base and at J to 14 bases, leaving 8 bases not matched to a gene. The CDR3 loop is CASSQGGTDTVYF. The CDR3 DNA follows: TGCGCCAGCAGCCAAGGAGGGACAGACACAGTATATTTT.

The rearrangement uses TRBV27 and TRBJ2-7, with 11 bases lining up with TRBD2. This CDR3 is built from 16 residues. J gave up 5 bases and V 1 base, and 7 bases lay outside the gene matches. Germline V gene sequence: CDR1 MNHEY, CDR2 SMNVEV (reference sequence). The CDR3 sequence: CASSLFGASGRNEQYF. CDR3 bases: TGTGCCAGCAGTTTATTCGGCGCTAGCGGGAGGAACGAGCAGTACTTC.

The rearrangement links TRBV6-6 to TRBJ1-2, with D possibly TRBD1 on 5 matching bases. CDR1 MNHNY and CDR2 SVGAGI come from the germline V gene (reference sequence). The CDR3 has 15 amino acids. V lost 0 bases to trimming and J lost 6 bases, with 14 bases between them. The CDR3: CASSYSTREVNGYTF. CDR3 sequence (DNA): TGTGCCAGCAGTTACTCGACCAGGGAGGTGAATGGCTACACCTTC.

At least ten counts were recorded for this clone. The chain couples TRBV7-9 to TRBJ1-3; D gene ambiguous. Germline V lookup: CDR1 SEHNR, CDR2 FQNEAQ (reference sequence). The V and J ends lost 1 base and 0 bases respectively, with 7 bases between them. The CDR3 covers 15 residues. The CDR3: CASSLVRDSGNTIYF. DNA of the CDR3: TGTGCCAGCAGCTTAGTCCGCGACTCTGGAAACACCATATATTTT.

The J gene is TRBJ2-5, the V gene TRBV11-2; D is unresolved. The germline V gene encodes CDR1 SGHAT and CDR2 FQNNGV. V gave up 5 bases and J gave up 6 bases, with 13 bases separating them. The length of the CDR3 is 13 residues. In nucleotides, the CDR3 is TGTGCCAGCAGCCTACCACCATCTCAGACCCAGTACTTC. This sequence encodes CASSLPPSQTQYF.

The chain employs TRBV4-1 and TRBJ2-1; 7 bases map to TRBD2. This CDR3 is 13 amino acids long. From germline, CDR1 is MGHRA and CDR2 YSYEKL. The V and J ends lost 2 bases and 9 bases, in that order; junction bases with no gene match: 4. DNA for the CDR3: TGCGCCAGCAGCCAAAGAGGCGGGGGTGAGCAGTTCTTC. Translating it yields CASSQRGGGEQFF.

The genes are TRBV5-6 and TRBJ1-2; D gene ambiguous. CDR1 SGHDT and CDR2 YYEEEE come from the germline V gene. The CDR3 is 12 residues long. V was cut by 6 bases and J by 0 bases, with 6 bases left in between. The CDR3 bases are TGTGCCAGCACCAGATCTAACTATGGCTACACCTTC. Protein product: CASTRSNYGYTF. Combining the CDR3 with reference TRBV5-6 and TRBJ1-2 gives the whole variable domain DAGVTQSPTHLIKTRGQQVTLRCSPKSGHDTVSWYQQALGQGPQFIFQYYEEEERQRGNFPDRFSGHQFPNYSSELNVNALLLGDSALYLCASTRSNYGYTFGSGTRLTVV.

The sample holds one count of this clone. V gene TRBV5-1 combines with J gene TRBJ1-3; D remains ambiguous. V lost 0 bases and J lost 1, with 14 bases in between. This CDR3 spans 17 amino acids. Germline V gene sequence: CDR1 SGHRS, CDR2 YFSETQ. The CDR3, as DNA: TGCGCCAGCAGCTTGGCCCTCTTGAGGGATTCTGGAAACACCATATATTTT. Its protein product is CASSLALLRDSGNTIYF.

V usage is TRBV27 and J usage is TRBJ2-4; 8 bases line up with TRBD1. The germline CDR1 and CDR2 sequences are MNHEY and SMNVEV (reference sequence). This CDR3 spans 19 amino acids. V was clipped by 7 bases and J by 0 bases; unmatched bases: 17. In DNA, the CDR3 is TGTGCCAGCAATTACCCAGGGGGCACCGACGATATAGCCAAAAACATTCAGTACTTC. It is translated as CASNYPGGTDDIAKNIQYF.

The chain is built from TRBV19 and TRBJ1-1; D ambiguous. Germline lookup yields CDR1 LNHDA and CDR2 SQIVND (reference sequence). V lost 7 bases to trimming and J lost 2 bases, with 11 bases between them. There are 13 residues in the CDR3. CDR3 residues: CASTDRGNTEAFF. The CDR3, as DNA: TGTGCCAGTACCGACCGGGGAAACACTGAAGCTTTCTTT.

The V call is TRBV6-1, the J call TRBJ2-2; 9 nucleotides line up with TRBD2. The ends lost 2 bases at V and 5 bases at J; junction bases unmatched: 3. CDR3 length: 15 residues. The germline V gene encodes CDR1 MNHNS and CDR2 SASEGT. This CDR3 reads CASSERLAGTGELFF. As DNA, the CDR3 is TGTGCCAGCAGTGAAAGGCTAGCGGGAACCGGGGAGCTGTTTTTT.

V gene TRBV11-2 combines with J gene TRBJ2-7, with a possible D match to TRBD1 (5 bases). Germline V gene sequence: CDR1 SGHAT, CDR2 FQNNGV. V gave up 1 base and J gave up 3 bases, with 19 bases separating them. The CDR3 is 17 residues long. CDR3 sequence (DNA): TGTGCCAGCAGCTTAGCGTTTGTCAGGGCCGAGGACTACGAGCAGTACTTC. Translation: CASSLAFVRAEDYEQYF.

This clone was observed a single time. The chain carries TRBV19 and TRBJ1-2, with 8 bases aligning to TRBD1. Germline values: CDR1 LNHDA, CDR2 SQIVND (reference sequence). The CDR3 has 14 amino acids. J lost 6 bases, V lost 7 bases, and 10 bases had no gene match. This CDR3 reads CASTPDRGSDGYTF. The CDR3, as DNA: TGTGCCAGTACCCCAGACAGGGGCAGTGATGGCTACACCTTC. Looking up the rest from reference TRBV19 and TRBJ1-2 gives the full variable domain: DGGITQSPKYLFRKEGQNVTLSCEQNLNHDAMYWYRQDPGQGLRLIYYSQIVNDFQKGDIAEGYSVSREKKESFPLTVTSAQKNPTAFYLCASTPDRGSDGYTFGSGTRLTVV.

This clone was recorded only once. The chain is built from TRBV11-2 and TRBJ1-4; TRBD1 aligns across 9 bases. From germline, CDR1 is SGHAT and CDR2 FQNNGV. J was trimmed by 8 bases and V by 4 bases; bases with no gene match: 8. The CDR3 runs to 15 residues. The CDR3 DNA follows: TGTGCCAGCAGCTCAATCCGGGACAGGGTCGAAAAACTGTTTTTT. Translated: CASSSIRDRVEKLFF.

The V and J genes are TRBV28 and TRBJ2-5, with D tentatively TRBD2 (6 bases). The CDR3 loop spans 14 amino acids. From germline, CDR1 is MDHEN and CDR2 SYDVKM. The V gene lost 3 bases and the J gene lost 2 bases, with 10 bases spanning the gap. The CDR3 nucleotides read TGTGCCAGCAGTTTCGGGACTGTACAAGAGACCCAGTACTTC. Translation: CASSFGTVQETQYF.

The chain is built from TRBV9 and TRBJ2-2; D may be TRBD2 (6 bases). This CDR3 is 14 amino acids long. Germline V gene sequence: CDR1 SGDLS, CDR2 YYNGEE. Trimming left V 3 bases short and J 7 bases short, with 13 bases between. The CDR3 reads CASSAGGYSGELFF. The CDR3 bases are TGTGCCAGCAGCGCTGGGGGGTACAGCGGGGAGCTGTTTTTT.

The V gene is TRBV2, the J gene TRBJ2-7; 7 nucleotides match TRBD1. Trimming removed 1 base from V and 3 bases from J; junction bases left unmatched: 0. The CDR3 consists of 13 residues. The germline V gene encodes CDR1 SNHLY and CDR2 FYNNEI. This CDR3 is CASSEGDSYEQYF. The CDR3 DNA is TGTGCCAGCAGTGAAGGGGACAGCTACGAGCAGTACTTC.

CDR3 loop: CASSFGDREQETQYF. The CDR3 nucleotides read TGTGCCAGCAGTTTTGGAGACAGGGAACAAGAGACCCAGTACTTC. The chain has TRBV28 and TRBJ2-5, with TRBD1 matching 7 bases. Trimming took 3 bases from V and 2 from J; bases not matched to a gene: 6. This CDR3 spans 15 amino acids. Germline V gene data show CDR1 as MDHEN and CDR2 as SYDVKM.

V gene TRBV29-1 combines with J gene TRBJ1-4, with a possible D match to TRBD1 (6 bases). This CDR3 contains 12 residues. V lost 5 bases, J lost 7 bases, and 11 bases lay in between. Germline CDR1 is SQVTM and CDR2 is ANQGSEA. CDR3 region: CSVNREGEKLFF. The CDR3 DNA reads TGCAGCGTTAACAGGGAGGGTGAAAAACTGTTTTTT.

The CDR3 sequence is CASALTDRNEQFF. CDR3 coding DNA: TGTGCTAGTGCCTTGACAGATCGAAATGAGCAGTTCTTC. The chain has TRBV12-5 and TRBJ2-1; TRBD1 is a possible D gene (5 bases). Germline-derived CDR1 and CDR2 are LGHNT and FRNRAP. The CDR3 runs to 13 residues. V lost 7 bases to trimming and J lost 7 bases, with 14 bases between them.

This chain joins TRBV2 and TRBJ2-1; 14 bases are a match to TRBD2. V was pared by 6 bases and J by 8 bases, with 6 bases of the junction left unmatched. The CDR3 covers 15 residues. The germline CDR1 and CDR2 sequences are SNHLY and FYNNEI. The CDR3 spells CASRRLAGGGDEQFF. DNA of the CDR3: TGTGCCAGCAGACGACTAGCGGGAGGGGGCGATGAGCAGTTCTTC.

The V call is TRBV5-1, the J call TRBJ2-7; 10 bases fit TRBD2. The CDR3 loop spans 18 amino acids. V trimming: 3 bases; J trimming: 4 bases; junction bases outside the gene matches: 16. Germline assignment: CDR1 SGHRS and CDR2 YFSETQ. CDR3 DNA sequence: TGCGCCAGCAGCTGGGGAAAGGGACTAGCGAGAGATAGGTACGAGCAGTACTTC. The encoded protein is CASSWGKGLARDRYEQYF.

CDR3 amino acids: CASSYKGGTSYEQYF. CDR3 nucleotides: TGTGCCAGCAGTTATAAGGGAGGGACTTCCTACGAGCAGTACTTC. The chain is built from TRBV27 and TRBJ2-7, with 7 bases identical to TRBD2. The CDR3 has 15 amino acids. Trimming took 4 bases from V and 1 from J; bases not matched to a gene: 7. CDR1 and CDR2 from the germline V gene are MNHEY and SMNVEV (reference sequence).

In this sample, this clone turned up a few times. The V and J genes are TRBV10-3 and TRBJ2-7; 7 bases fit TRBD2. CDR3 length equals 14 residues. Germline-derived CDR1 and CDR2 are ENHRY and SYGVKD. The trim removed 7 bases at V and 1 base at J, leaving 7 bases unmatched. CDR3 nucleotide sequence: TGTGCCATCACCTCAGGGACTACATCCTACGAGCAGTACTTC. This codes for CAITSGTTSYEQYF.